The T cell receptor (beta chain) described here comes from a study of beta chain features in type 1 diabetes. The study's findings and limits: The naive, central memory and Treg TCRB repertoires of patients appeared to be more similar to one another than those of healthy donors. TCRB CDR3s from Type 1 diabetes patients were moderately but significantly shorter in all four CD4+ subsets. There were fewer insertions and more deletions at the VDJ junctions of type 1 diabetes patients.

Expressed TCRB transcripts were sequenced after all isolated RNA was converted to cDNA. Here immunoSEQ multiplex PCR was the method, and the copy in TCRdb shows in-frame clones only, minus some. This repertoire shows about 410,000 clones, roughly 13% found once; its top ten account for 0.035% to 0.04%. A few counts support this clone. The antigen remains unidentified. From germline, CDR1 is SEHNR and CDR2 FQNEAQ (reference sequence). The ends were cut back, 5 bases at V and 5 bases at J, with 15 bases in the middle. This CDR3 has 14 amino acids. The sample consisted of naive CD4+ T cells from blood. The receptor's source is a man aged 25 to 45 in good health. This chain links TRBV7-9 with TRBJ1-1, with D uncertain. CDR3 nucleotides: TGTGCCAGCAGCCGACTTCGGGTTAGGACTGAAGCTTTCTTT. Protein: CASSRLRVRTEAFF.